The 29 T cell receptor beta chains presented below share a single source sample, sequenced in a study of shared clonotypes between healthy human individuals (dated by TCRdb to 2020 to 2021). The library was prepared using the immunoSEQ multiplex PCR assay. The clones in this table, taken by TCRdb from immuneACCESS, are in-frame only. Not every clone is retained; where verified, under half of the shortfall comes from an unresolved V gene, and the cause of the rest is unknown. The sample table lists 1.5 million to 2.5 million clones, about 95% of them with a count of one. More than 0.95% of the sample is held by the ten biggest clonotypes. For the CD8 naive samples, CD45RO-negative cells were positively selected for CCR7, yielding a CD45RA+CCR7+ population from which TemRA cells were excluded. Sequencing used naive CD8+ T cells sorted from blood. This specimen's cell subset or site label, per the study, means: CD45RA+CCR7+. The origin of the receptors is a young man in good health.

The chain is built from TRBV4-1 and TRBJ1-5; D unclear. This CDR3 comprises 15 residues. Trimming left V 0 bases short and J 8 bases short, with 14 bases between. Germline V gene data show CDR1 as MGHRA and CDR2 as YSYEKL. CDR3: CASSQEVLLTKPQHF. CDR3 DNA sequence: TGCGCCAGCAGCCAAGAAGTCCTCCTTACCAAGCCCCAGCATTTT.

The chain combines TRBV28 with TRBJ1-4, with D possibly being TRBD1 (6 bases). The V gene's germline CDR1 is MDHEN and CDR2 SYDVKM. Trimming took off 9 bases at V and 8 bases at J, with 16 bases between the two ends. The CDR3 contains 13 residues. The CDR3 sequence: CASLEGDGEKLFF. The CDR3 DNA reads as TGTGCCAGTCTCGAGGGGGATGGGGAAAAACTGTTTTTT.

V usage is TRBV6-5 and J usage is TRBJ2-7; D call uncertain. The CDR3 length is 15 residues. V was pared by 3 bases and J by 2 bases, with 14 bases between. The germline CDR1 and CDR2 sequences are MNHEY and SVGAGI. This CDR3 is CASSYGSPGPYEQYF. CDR3 nucleotides: TGTGCCAGCAGTTATGGGTCCCCTGGGCCCTACGAGCAGTACTTC.

This chain links TRBV2 with TRBJ2-1, with 8 bases identical to TRBD2. Germline lookup yields CDR1 SNHLY and CDR2 FYNNEI. The V segment lost 2 bases and the J segment 7 bases; nucleotides outside the gene matches: 7. CDR3 length: 15 amino acids. As DNA, the CDR3 is TGTGCCAGCAGTGAACCAGCGGGAGTAAGGAATGAGCAGTTCTTC. It encodes CASSEPAGVRNEQFF.

The chain has TRBV2 and TRBJ1-4, with TRBD1 identical over 7 bases. Germline CDR1 is SNHLY and CDR2 is FYNNEI. The CDR3 is made up of 18 amino acids. V was clipped by 2 bases and J by 0 bases; unmatched bases: 9. The CDR3 region is CASSESRDSHTTNEKLFF. CDR3 in DNA: TGTGCCAGCAGTGAAAGTCGGGACAGCCACACAACTAATGAAAAACTGTTTTTT. Full variable domain (rest looked up from reference TRBV2 and TRBJ1-4): EPEVTQTPSHQVTQMGQEVILRCVPISNHLYFYWYRQILGQKVEFLVSFYNNEISEKSEIFDDQFSVERPDGSNFTLKIRSTKLEDSAMYFCASSESRDSHTTNEKLFFGSGTQLSVL.

The chain recombines TRBV4-1 with TRBJ1-2, with D perhaps TRBD1 (6 bases). The CDR3 runs to 14 residues. Germline V lookup: CDR1 MGHRA, CDR2 YSYEKL. The V and J ends lost 2 bases and 14 bases respectively, with 21 bases between them. The CDR3 nucleotides read TGCGCCAGCAGCCAACGCGCAGGGGTTTTGATGGATACCTTC. Translated: CASSQRAGVLMDTF.

This clone was seen only once. The V and J genes are TRBV27 and TRBJ1-4, with a tentative D call TRBD1 (6 bases). CDR1 is MNHEY and CDR2 is SMNVEV in the germline V gene (reference sequence). Trimming removed 5 bases from V and 8 bases from J, with 21 bases in between. This CDR3 comprises 16 residues. The CDR3: CASSPEGEGVWEKLFF. In DNA, the CDR3 is TGTGCCAGCAGTCCCGAAGGAGAGGGGGTGTGGGAAAAACTGTTTTTT.

In regard to this clone: Distinct nucleotide sequences in the sample also encode this CDR3. This rearrangement joins TRBV27 to TRBJ2-3; D perhaps matches TRBD1 (5 bases). Germline V gives CDR1 MNHEY, CDR2 SMNVEV (reference sequence). The CDR3 totals 16 residues. Trimming stripped 2 bases from V and 0 bases from J, with 12 bases between. CDR3 nucleotides: TGTGCCAGCAGTTTACTAGGGGTCTCTAGCACAGATACGCAGTATTTT. Its protein product is CASSLLGVSSTDTQYF.

The chain couples TRBV5-1 to TRBJ2-5, with D perhaps being TRBD1 or TRBD2 (5 bases each). V lost 2 bases, J lost 2 bases, and 13 bases lay in between. This CDR3 region has 15 residues. CDR1 is SGHRS and CDR2 is YFSETQ in the germline V gene. The CDR3 DNA reads TGCGCCAGCAGCTTAAGCAGGGAGACACAAGAGACCCAGTACTTC. Its protein is CASSLSRETQETQYF. Drawing the rest from reference TRBV5-1 and TRBJ2-5, the complete variable domain is KAGVTQTPRYLIKTRGQQVTLSCSPISGHRSVSWYQQTPGQGLQFLFEYFSETQRNKGNFPGRFSGRQFSNSRSEMNVSTLELGDSALYLCASSLSRETQETQYFGPGTRLLVL.

This clone appeared a few times. The chain links TRBV2 to TRBJ2-7; tentatively, D is TRBD2 (6 bases). Germline CDR1 SNHLY, CDR2 FYNNEI. With 2 bases removed from V and 5 bases from J, the gap between germline ends came to 7 bases. The CDR3 is 12 amino acids. CDR3 sequence (DNA): TGTGCCAGCAGTGAATGGAGGGACGAGCAGTACTTC. Its translation is CASSEWRDEQYF.

About this clone itself: The same CDR3 arises from other DNA sequences in this sample as well. The genes are TRBV7-9 and TRBJ2-2, with D maybe TRBD2 (5 bases). There are 13 residues in the CDR3. The V gene lost 1 base and the J gene lost 7 bases, with 7 bases spanning the gap. Germline loops: CDR1 SEHNR, CDR2 FQNEAQ (reference sequence). For the CDR3, the DNA is TGTGCCAGCAGCTTAGGAGGGAGCGGGGAGCTGTTTTTT. It encodes CASSLGGSGELFF.

Note on this clone: Other DNA sequences in the sample encode the same CDR3. This rearrangement joins TRBV5-1 to TRBJ2-7, with D possibly being TRBD2 (6 bases). There are 12 residues in the CDR3. Germline CDR1 reads SGHRS; CDR2 reads YFSETQ. V was pared by 0 bases and J by 6 bases, with 7 bases between. Here the CDR3 DNA reads TGCGCCAGCAGCTTGGTCGGGAGCGAGCAGTACTTC. Amino acids: CASSLVGSEQYF.

The chain links TRBV11-3 to TRBJ2-5, with 7 bases identical to TRBD2. The CDR3 is 17 residues long. V lost 1 base to trimming and J lost 4 bases; unmatched junction nucleotides: 12. Per germline, CDR1 SGHNT and CDR2 YENEEA. The CDR3 region is CASSLARLAGVRETQYF. Here the CDR3 DNA reads TGTGCCAGCAGCTTAGCCCGACTCGCGGGAGTTCGAGAGACCCAGTACTTC.

The V and J genes are TRBV19 and TRBJ1-5, with D hard to call. Germline V gene lookup returns CDR1 LNHDA and CDR2 SQIVND (reference sequence). V lost 3 bases and J lost 4, with 13 bases in between. This CDR3 has 15 amino acids. The DNA of the CDR3 is TGTGCCAGTAGTATCGGGGTGGCCTCTAATCAGCCCCAGCATTTT. It encodes CASSIGVASNQPQHF. The whole variable domain, remainder taken from reference TRBV19 and TRBJ1-5, is DGGITQSPKYLFRKEGQNVTLSCEQNLNHDAMYWYRQDPGQGLRLIYYSQIVNDFQKGDIAEGYSVSREKKESFPLTVTSAQKNPTAFYLCASSIGVASNQPQHFGDGTRLSIL.

This rearrangement joins TRBV7-8 to TRBJ2-2; D gene ambiguous. Germline assignment: CDR1 SGHVS and CDR2 FQNEAQ. The CDR3 is 16 residues long. V was clipped by 1 base and J by 6 bases, with 15 bases between them. In nucleotides, the CDR3 is TGTGCCAGCAGCTTAGAGGTTCCAGCAAACGCCGGGGAGCTGTTTTTT. Amino acid sequence: CASSLEVPANAGELFF.

The rearrangement links TRBV10-3 to TRBJ1-2, with 12 bases that match TRBD1. Germline V gene data show CDR1 as ENHRY and CDR2 as SYGVKD. Germline trimming cut 7 bases from V and 7 bases from J; bases unmatched to any gene: 16. The CDR3 is 17 residues long. The CDR3 DNA reads as TGTGCCATCACTCAACCGGGACAGGGGGCCCCTAGAAGTGGCTACACCTTC. This translates into CAITQPGQGAPRSGYTF.

Note on this clone: Other DNA sequences in the same sample also yield this CDR3. The V and J genes are TRBV6-6 and TRBJ2-2, with D unclear. CDR1 and CDR2 (germline): MNHNY, SVGAGI (reference sequence). V shed 2 bases and J shed 4 bases, with 2 bases lying between them. The CDR3 totals 12 residues. The CDR3: CASSYRTGELFF. The CDR3 region has the DNA TGTGCCAGCAGTTACCGCACCGGGGAGCTGTTTTTT.

This clone was seen a single time. V and J are TRBV29-1 and TRBJ1-1, with D possibly being TRBD1 (5 bases). Germline-derived CDR1 and CDR2 are SQVTM and ANQGSEA. The CDR3 runs 13 residues. V lost 3 bases, J lost 2 bases, and 10 bases lay in between. CDR3 bases: TGCAGCGTTGACGGTCAGGGTAACACTGAAGCTTTCTTT. Translation gives CSVDGQGNTEAFF.

This chain joins TRBV5-4 and TRBJ2-1; D possibly corresponds to TRBD2 (5 bases). Germline CDR1 SGHNT, CDR2 YYREEE (reference sequence). V gave up 2 bases and J gave up 1 base, with 13 bases separating them. The CDR3 spans 16 residues. The CDR3 region is CASSFLAGNSYNEQFF. CDR3 in DNA: TGTGCCAGCAGCTTTCTCGCGGGTAATTCCTACAATGAGCAGTTCTTC.

J is TRBJ2-7 and V is TRBV7-6; TRBD1 aligns across 10 bases. The V and J ends lost 6 bases and 6 bases, in that order; junction bases with no gene match: 11. The length of the CDR3 is 15 residues. Germline-derived CDR1 and CDR2 are SGHVS and FNYEAQ. The CDR3 nucleotides are TGTGCCAGCAGGATCCTGGGACAGGGGAATTTCGAGCAGTACTTC. The encoded protein is CASRILGQGNFEQYF.

The chain couples TRBV4-1 to TRBJ1-1; 7 nucleotides line up with TRBD1. This CDR3 has 14 amino acids. The junction had 7 bases not matched to a gene; V was cut back by 5 bases and J by 4 bases. Germline lookup yields CDR1 MGHRA and CDR2 YSYEKL. Written as DNA, the CDR3 is TGCGCCAGCAGCTTCATGGAGGGGGCCACTGAAGCTTTCTTT. Protein: CASSFMEGATEAFF.

The genes are TRBV15 and TRBJ1-2, with 8 bases that match TRBD1. The germline V gene encodes CDR1 LNHNV and CDR2 YYDKDF (reference sequence). The CDR3 runs 16 residues. V lost 5 bases to trimming and J lost 6 bases; unmatched junction nucleotides: 14. The CDR3 sequence: CATSPLQGQGAHGYTF. DNA for the CDR3: TGTGCCACCAGCCCCTTACAAGGTCAGGGGGCCCATGGCTACACCTTC.

V is TRBV27 and J is TRBJ2-3, with 12 positions matching TRBD2. This CDR3 has 16 residues. Germline V CDR1 and CDR2: MNHEY, SMNVEV (reference sequence). After removal of 5 bases from V and 2 bases from J, the junction contained 5 bases not matched to a gene. This CDR3 reads CASSPLAGGATDTQYF. As DNA, the CDR3 is TGTGCCAGCAGTCCTCTAGCGGGAGGGGCCACAGATACGCAGTATTTT.

This clone came up once. The genes are TRBV19 and TRBJ2-1, with D unresolved. Germline CDR1 and CDR2: LNHDA and SQIVND (reference sequence). Between the trimmed V and J ends, which lost 4 bases and 8 bases, there was a span of 6 bases. The CDR3 runs to 11 residues. CDR3 sequence reads: CASSTAYEQFF. DNA for the CDR3: TGTGCCAGTAGTACGGCGTATGAGCAGTTCTTC. Variable domain in full (rest from reference TRBV19 and TRBJ2-1): DGGITQSPKYLFRKEGQNVTLSCEQNLNHDAMYWYRQDPGQGLRLIYYSQIVNDFQKGDIAEGYSVSREKKESFPLTVTSAQKNPTAFYLCASSTAYEQFFGPGTRLTVL.

The chain carries TRBV5-1 and TRBJ2-7, with TRBD1 as a possible D gene (6 bases). Germline V lookup: CDR1 SGHRS, CDR2 YFSETQ. This CDR3 has 14 residues. Trimming took off 4 bases at V and 2 bases at J, with 13 bases between the two ends. The CDR3 loop is CASSLKGEPYEQYF. For the CDR3, the DNA is TGCGCCAGCAGCCTTAAGGGGGAACCCTACGAGCAGTACTTC.

The V gene is TRBV9, the J gene TRBJ2-3; D tentatively reads TRBD1 or TRBD2 (5 bases each). With 0 bases removed from V and 0 bases from J, the gap between germline ends came to 20 bases. CDR3 length: 19 residues. CDR1 is SGDLS, CDR2 YYNGEE, per germline. The CDR3 reads CASSVEGGSMGPSTDTQYF. The CDR3 region has the DNA TGTGCCAGCAGCGTAGAGGGCGGTTCAATGGGACCGAGCACAGATACGCAGTATTTT.

V is TRBV4-3 and J is TRBJ1-2; D not resolved. Deletions cut 3 bases from V and 3 bases from J, with 17 bases between. CDR3 length: 16 residues. In germline, CDR1 is LGHNA, CDR2 YSLEER. CDR3 amino acids: CASSHLVTMQDYGYTF. For the CDR3, the DNA is TGCGCCAGCAGCCATTTAGTTACAATGCAGGACTATGGCTACACCTTC.

This sequence joins TRBV4-3 and TRBJ2-7; D uncertain. V gave up 2 bases and J gave up 4 bases, with 9 bases separating them. The V gene's germline CDR1 is LGHNA and CDR2 YSLEER. The CDR3 runs 13 residues. The CDR3 is CASSQFWAYEQYF. The CDR3 DNA reads TGCGCCAGCAGCCAATTCTGGGCGTACGAGCAGTACTTC.

About this clone: The identical CDR3 is also encoded by other nucleotide sequences in the sample. The genes are TRBV15 and TRBJ2-7; the D gene is possibly TRBD1 (5 bases). Trimming left V 1 base short and J 4 bases short, with 8 bases between. The CDR3 runs to 13 residues. Looked up from germline, CDR1 is LNHNV and CDR2 is YYDKDF (reference sequence). As DNA, the CDR3 is TGTGCCACCAGCAGAGTAGGGGATTACGAGCAGTACTTC. Encoded protein: CATSRVGDYEQYF.